Each of the 26 T cell receptor beta chains below was sequenced from the same sample in a study of T cell responses to AZD1222 COVID-19 vaccine. This table comes from immunoSEQ multiplex PCR, and its TCRdb copy is limited to in-frame clones, with some not included. This table holds tens of thousands of clones, around 88% found once. Sequences were derived from peripheral blood, sampled on day 0 of AZD1222 vaccination. The source is an adult in good health.

The chain uses TRBV6-6 and TRBJ1-2; D uncertain. V lost 2 bases and J lost 3, with 7 bases in between. Germline V gene data show CDR1 as MNHNY and CDR2 as SVGAGI (reference sequence). CDR3 size: 13 residues. The CDR3 DNA reads as TGTGCCAGCAGTTACCTTCCATACTATGGCTACACCTTC. Translation: CASSYLPYYGYTF.

The J gene is TRBJ2-7, the V gene TRBV30; 8 bases line up with TRBD1. This CDR3 has 15 residues. J was trimmed by 6 bases and V by 2 bases; bases with no gene match: 12. Germline V lookup: CDR1 GTSNPN, CDR2 SVGIG (reference sequence). The CDR3 bases are TGTGCCTGGAGTAGCGGACAGGGAATATTAGGCGAGCAGTACTTC. It specifies CAWSSGQGILGEQYF.

The chain couples TRBV7-8 to TRBJ2-3, with 10 bases fitting TRBD2. This CDR3 contains 16 residues. Germline CDR1 SGHVS, CDR2 FQNEAQ. V shed 1 base, J shed 1 base, and the junction held 2 bases outside the gene matches. CDR3 in DNA: TGTGCCAGCAGCTTAGGAGCGGGAGGGGGCACAGATACGCAGTATTTT. Its translation is CASSLGAGGGTDTQYF.

This chain joins TRBV20-1 and TRBJ2-5, with D unclear. Germline lookup yields CDR1 DFQATT and CDR2 SNEGSKA (reference sequence). V lost 4 bases to trimming and J lost 3 bases, with 6 bases between them. This CDR3 is 11 amino acids long. The CDR3 DNA sequence: TGCAGTGCTACTGGGGAAGAGACCCAGTACTTC. This sequence encodes CSATGEETQYF.

This chain links TRBV7-2 with TRBJ2-7; tentatively, D is TRBD2 (5 bases). Deletions cut 2 bases from V and 5 bases from J, with 16 bases between. The CDR3 is made up of 15 amino acids. Germline values: CDR1 SGHTA, CDR2 FQGNSA. Here the CDR3 DNA reads TGTGCCAGCAGCTTATATTCGGGGTTGAACGACGAGCAGTACTTC. It encodes CASSLYSGLNDEQYF.

The rearrangement joins TRBV12-5 to TRBJ2-2; D is ambiguous. V was pared by 0 bases and J by 5 bases, with 10 bases between. The CDR3 covers 15 residues. From germline, CDR1 is LGHNT and CDR2 FRNRAP. The CDR3 sequence is CASGLVVGQTGELFF. The CDR3, as DNA: TGTGCTAGTGGTTTGGTCGTAGGGCAAACCGGGGAGCTGTTTTTT.

The V call is TRBV24-1, the J call TRBJ2-7, with D perhaps given as TRBD1 or TRBD2 (5 bases each). The germline CDR1 and CDR2 sequences are KGHDR and SFDVKD. CDR3 length: 15 amino acids. V gave up 6 bases and J gave up 3 bases, with 17 bases separating them. The CDR3 DNA follows: TGTGCCACCAGTCCCCGGGGCGGAGGCTACTACGAGCAGTACTTC. Its translation: CATSPRGGGYYEQYF.

The chain recombines TRBV6-1 with TRBJ2-4; D tentatively reads TRBD1 or TRBD2 (6 bases each). V lost 2 bases, J lost 0 bases, and 20 bases lay in between. The germline V gene encodes CDR1 MNHNS and CDR2 SASEGT. This CDR3 has 19 amino acids. The CDR3: CASSERGGGEGLAKNIQYF. The CDR3 DNA reads as TGTGCCAGCAGTGAACGAGGGGGAGGCGAGGGACTAGCCAAAAACATTCAGTACTTC.

The chain has TRBV11-2 and TRBJ2-1, with 7 nucleotides matching TRBD2. From germline, CDR1 is SGHAT and CDR2 FQNNGV. This CDR3 spans 12 amino acids. Losses at the gene ends were 8 bases for V and 9 bases for J; bases not matched to a gene: 7. The CDR3 region has the DNA TGTGCCAGCGGAACTAGCGCCGGTGAGCAGTTCTTC. It codes for CASGTSAGEQFF. The whole variable domain, filled in from reference TRBV11-2 and TRBJ2-1, reads EAGVAQSPRYKIIEKRQSVAFWCNPISGHATLYWYQQILGQGPKLLIQFQNNGVVDDSQLPKDRFSAERLKGVDSTLKIQPAKLEDSAVYLCASGTSAGEQFFGPGTRLTVL.

The chain carries TRBV4-1 and TRBJ2-5, with D perhaps TRBD1 (6 bases). The CDR3 is 13 residues long. Deletions cut 11 bases from V and 1 base from J, with 14 bases between. Germline V lookup: CDR1 MGHRA, CDR2 YSYEKL. The CDR3 reads CAASGQIQETQYF. CDR3 coding DNA: TGCGCCGCTTCTGGACAGATCCAAGAGACCCAGTACTTC.

This chain uses TRBV7-2 with TRBJ2-3, with 8 positions matching TRBD2. The CDR3 has 15 residues. Germline loops: CDR1 SGHTA, CDR2 FQGNSA. After removal of 5 bases from V and 4 bases from J, the junction contained 8 bases not matched to a gene. The CDR3, as DNA: TGTGCCAGCAGCAGTAGCGGGGTCCGGGCAGATACGCAGTATTTT. This codes for CASSSSGVRADTQYF.

The J gene is TRBJ2-7, the V gene TRBV7-6, with TRBD1 matching over 8 bases. V lost 6 bases and J lost 1; bases outside the gene matches: 5. Germline V gives CDR1 SGHVS, CDR2 FNYEAQ. This CDR3 region has 14 residues. CDR3 sequence (DNA): TGTGCCAGCAGTGGGCAGGGGGCGTCCTACGAGCAGTACTTC. This encodes CASSGQGASYEQYF. The whole variable domain, remainder taken from reference TRBV7-6 and TRBJ2-7, is GAGVSQSPRYKVTKRGQDVALRCDPISGHVSLYWYRQALGQGPEFLTYFNYEAQQDKSGLPNDRFSAERPEGSISTLTIQRTEQRDSAMYRCASSGQGASYEQYFGPGTRLTVT.

This clone was observed a handful of times. This sequence joins TRBV5-4 and TRBJ2-5; a weak D match, TRBD2 (6 bases). Germline V CDR1 and CDR2: SGHNT, YYREEE (reference sequence). The ends were cut back, 0 bases at V and 9 bases at J, with 15 bases in the middle. This CDR3 is 14 amino acids long. CDR3 loop: CASSLVGGAGAQYF. CDR3 nucleotides: TGTGCCAGCAGCTTGGTGGGCGGGGCTGGGGCCCAGTACTTC.

This chain links TRBV4-3 with TRBJ2-3, with a weak D call TRBD2 (6 bases). Trimming removed 4 bases from V and 0 bases from J, with 11 bases in between. The CDR3 covers 15 residues. Germline V gene sequence: CDR1 LGHNA, CDR2 YSLEER. CDR3 DNA: TGCGCCAGCAGCCCCGAGGGGACTAGCACAGATACGCAGTATTTT. Protein sequence: CASSPEGTSTDTQYF.

This clone counts as large. The chain links TRBV29-1 to TRBJ2-1; D perhaps matches TRBD2 (5 bases). The germline gives CDR1 SQVTM, CDR2 ANQGSEA. V lost 5 bases, J lost 0 bases, and 8 bases lay in between. This CDR3 comprises 13 residues. CDR3 amino acids: CSVREISYNEQFF. As DNA, the CDR3 is TGCAGCGTTAGGGAGATCTCCTACAATGAGCAGTTCTTC.

A few counts support this clone. V and J are TRBV9 and TRBJ2-2; D is ambiguous. This CDR3 is 12 amino acids long. Germline V gene lookup returns CDR1 SGDLS and CDR2 YYNGEE. Trimming pared 0 bases from V and 4 bases from J, leaving 1 base between. The CDR3 DNA is TGTGCCAGCAGCGTAGTCACCGGGGAGCTGTTTTTT. This gives the protein CASSVVTGELFF.

This clone has only one observation. The chain employs TRBV30 and TRBJ2-7; possibly TRBD1 for D (6 bases). Germline-derived CDR1 and CDR2 are GTSNPN and SVGIG (reference sequence). The V and J ends lost 4 bases and 1 base respectively, with 14 bases between them. The length of the CDR3 is 14 residues. This CDR3 is CAWNGQHPSYEQYF. CDR3 sequence (DNA): TGTGCCTGGAACGGACAGCACCCTTCCTACGAGCAGTACTTC. The complete variable domain, with remaining parts taken from reference TRBV30 and TRBJ2-7, reads SQTIHQWPATLVQPVGSPLSLECTVEGTSNPNLYWYRQAAGRGLQLLFYSVGIGQISSEVPQNLSASRPQDRQFILSSKKLLLSDSGFYLCAWNGQHPSYEQYFGPGTRLTVT.

The chain employs TRBV5-6 and TRBJ1-1; 9 bases fit TRBD1. The trim removed 7 bases at V and 7 bases at J, leaving 8 bases unmatched. Germline V gives CDR1 SGHDT, CDR2 YYEEEE. CDR3 length: 13 residues. The CDR3 nucleotides read TGTGCCAGCGGCCGGGACAGGGTGGGTGAAGCTTTCTTT. Translated, it gives CASGRDRVGEAFF.

The V and J genes are TRBV7-3 and TRBJ2-1; 10 positions match TRBD1. The CDR3 loop spans 15 amino acids. From germline, CDR1 is SGHTA and CDR2 FQGTGA. V gave up 2 bases and J gave up 7 bases; unmatched junction bases: 5. CDR3: CASSLGTGDTNEQFF. DNA of the CDR3: TGTGCCAGCAGCTTAGGGACAGGGGACACGAATGAGCAGTTCTTC.

The rearrangement joins TRBV6-5 to TRBJ2-1; tentatively, D is TRBD1 or TRBD2 (5 bases each). The CDR3 covers 15 residues. The germline V gene encodes CDR1 MNHEY and CDR2 SVGAGI. V shed 6 bases and J shed 10 bases, with 22 bases lying between them. The CDR3: CASRLWGDRTLEQFF. CDR3 bases: TGTGCCAGCAGATTGTGGGGAGACAGAACTCTGGAGCAGTTCTTC.

The gene calls are TRBV28 and TRBJ2-1; D perhaps matches TRBD1 (6 bases). V lost 2 bases and J lost 15, with 17 bases in between. This CDR3 region has 13 residues. CDR1 is MDHEN and CDR2 is SYDVKM in the germline V gene. CDR3 loop: CASSLLARGGLFF. The CDR3 nucleotides are TGTGCCAGCAGTTTACTAGCCAGAGGGGGTCTGTTCTTC.

The chain is built from TRBV7-3 and TRBJ2-2, with a weak D call TRBD2 (6 bases). The CDR3 has 18 amino acids. Per germline, CDR1 SGHTA and CDR2 FQGTGA. Trimming stripped 7 bases from V and 6 bases from J, with 27 bases between. CDR3: CASNKNRSGVGIPGELFF. The CDR3 DNA sequence: TGTGCCAGCAATAAAAACCGGTCGGGGGTAGGTATCCCCGGGGAGCTGTTTTTT.

The V and J genes are TRBV6-4 and TRBJ2-2; either TRBD1 or TRBD2 may supply D (5 bases each). Germline assignment: CDR1 MRHNA and CDR2 SNTAGT. This CDR3 has 14 amino acids. V gave up 8 bases and J gave up 5 bases, with 15 bases separating them. CDR3 loop: CASALSGRTGELFF. The CDR3 DNA follows: TGTGCCAGCGCTCTTTCGGGGCGGACCGGGGAGCTGTTTTTT.

V gene TRBV19 combines with J gene TRBJ2-5; 8 bases are a match to TRBD1. In germline, CDR1 is LNHDA, CDR2 SQIVND (reference sequence). The CDR3 sequence is 14 residues long. V gave up 4 bases and J gave up 3 bases; unmatched junction bases: 4. CDR3 in DNA: TGTGCCAGTAGTACGGACAGGGAAAAAGAGACCCAGTACTTC. Its translation is CASSTDREKETQYF.

The rearrangement joins TRBV29-1 to TRBJ2-7; 9 bases are shared with TRBD1. Germline V gene data show CDR1 as SQVTM and CDR2 as ANQGSEA. This CDR3 has 13 amino acids. V was clipped by 8 bases and J by 2 bases; unmatched bases: 7. The CDR3: CSTTGGAAYEQYF. CDR3 sequence (DNA): TGCAGCACCACAGGGGGCGCAGCCTACGAGCAGTACTTC.

This rearrangement joins TRBV27 to TRBJ1-5; 7 bases are shared with TRBD1. The V and J ends lost 5 bases and 1 base, in that order; junction bases with no gene match: 8. Per the germline V gene, CDR1 is MNHEY and CDR2 is SMNVEV (reference sequence). The CDR3 consists of 16 residues. The chain's CDR3 is CASSPKDRFSNQPQHF. In DNA, the CDR3 is TGTGCCAGCAGTCCCAAGGACAGGTTCAGCAATCAGCCCCAGCATTTT.